This T cell receptor beta chain originates from a study of T-cell memory formation after mild COVID-19 (TCRdb year 2021). About the study as a whole: TCR sequence clusters from the two donors were largely donor specific. Two young, previously healthy adult volunteers, one female and one male, were included in the cohort. T-cell clones expanding and contracting after mild COVID-19 in a couple of donors were tracked by longitudinal TCRalpha and TCRbeta repertoire sequencing.

Ficoll-Paque density gradient centrifugation was used to isolate PBMCs. Including cysteine and phenylalanine, the CDR3 has 16 amino acids. Only the CDR3 part of the read is kept: 48 bases, read in frame from the first base. Per the germline V gene, SGHDT is the CDR1 and YYEEEE is the CDR2. V is shortened by 4 bases, J by 0 bases, and the region joining them spans 14 bases. TCRdb names Illumina NovaSeq 6000 as the instrument used. Using 5'RACE with constant-segment primers, TCRalpha and TCRbeta cDNA libraries were constructed, with sample barcodes and unique molecular identifiers added in the process. RNA was extracted from every sample with Trizol reagent. The libraries were amplified in two PCR steps, and the second step added a second sample barcode and Illumina TruSeq adapters. The libraries were sequenced on an Illumina NovaSeq using 2 x 150 bp paired-end reads. The published analysis was carried out like this. Demultiplexing of reads and collapsing into UMI-guided consensus sequences were performed with migec v1.2.7. Using mixcr v2.1.11, the UMI consensuses were aligned to TRA and TRB V and J templates and assembled into clonotypes. Expanded or contracted clonotypes were those called significant by both edgeR and NoisET, with noise models trained on biological replicates. For edgeR calls, the thresholds were a false discovery rate-adjusted p below 0.01 and a log2 fold-change of 1. As an exploratory analysis of dynamics, max-normalized trajectories of the 1000 most abundant clonotypes were examined by PCA with hierarchical clustering. Each responding clone was given a CD4 or CD8 phenotype based on the CD4+ and CD8+ repertoires, which had been sequenced separately. TCRdb took the public reads, trimmed them with fastp at Q25, ran MiXCR for clone calling and kept in-frame beta chains. Here each entry gathers all rows of one CDR3 protein and keeps the most common genes and DNA. What appears here as the V and J calls and clone size reflects TCRdb's work, not the paper's. This sample holds a few hundred thousand distinct CDR3 sequences; roughly 22% were observed only once. Under 8.5% of the sample goes to the ten largest clones.

Regarding this clonotype: The antigen it recognizes is unknown. The input lacks base qualities; no much larger clone sits a single base away.

Overall results and qualifications from the work: The detection of some responding clones in pre-infection memory suggests that pre-existing cross-reactive memory T cells joined the SARS-CoV-2 response. The study included only a couple of mild cases, and larger cohorts that include severe cases with pre-infection samples were judged to be necessary. Clones that contracted from day 15 to 85 showed balanced CD4/CD8 phenotypes, whereas a second wave of clones that expanded from day 15 to 37 leaned towards CD4+. Contracting CD4+ clones were found mainly in CM and EM memory subsets, while CD8+ clones were enriched in EMRA. SARS-CoV-2 specificity was not confirmed for the second-wave clones peaking on day 37.

The chain is assembled from TRBV5-6 and TRBJ1-5; a weak D assignment points to TRBD1 (5 bases agree). Sequenced material: PBMCs or a T cell subset sorted from them (not recorded which). The TCR sequence derives from an adult woman who had mild COVID-19 (a few samples of this study predate the infection). The sample titles of this study are shuffled in the database, so cell type and time point are left out; the donor was told from shared clones. The CDR3 loop reads CASSLRTGLSNQPQHF. The bases are TGTGCCAGCAGCCTTCGGACGGGACTTAGCAATCAGCCCCAGCATTTT.